This TCR beta chain was sequenced for a study of cytomegalovirus exposure and HLA in healthy donors (TCRdb year 2017). About the full investigation: An earlier analysis of approximately 600 of the donors reported approximately 290 Gb of sequence data and 100 million to 130 million unique TCR beta sequences from 150 million to 200 million T cells. An early release that covered about 600 HLA-typed donors contained around 300 gigabases of sequencing data and about 84 million unique TCR sequences. Of the approximately 400 genotyped donors, approximately 83% fell in the genetic ancestry cluster associated with self-reported Caucasian donors. The study aimed to test whether cataloging public T cell receptors could reveal signatures of past pathogen exposure. The T cell repertoires of 666 subjects were profiled by immunosequencing and related to cytomegalovirus serostatus. Along with the approximately 620-subject first cohort, a separate validation cohort of more than 90 different subjects was used. To predict cytomegalovirus infection status, the study combined high-throughput TCR immunosequencing, statistical association of individual TCRs with disease status, and machine learning. A later analysis re-analyzed previously published TCR beta repertoires from roughly 690 donors and added high-resolution HLA genotyping to study TCR occurrence patterns. The later analysis used no new phenotypic data to find candidate immune exposures, relying instead on TCR beta sequences and their occurrence across donors. An earlier analysis of nearly 600 of the donors applied high-throughput TCR beta sequencing to assess whether each TCR beta V gene segment acted as functional or pseudogenic. Donor age, sex, ethnicity and CMV serostatus were compiled alongside the repertoire data. A later genetic analysis took genome-wide SNP genotypes for about 55% of the 666 donors and used that subset as a discovery cohort. Every repertoire in the discovery cohort had been generated on one and the same sequencing platform. Both class I and class II loci were covered by HLA typing, at four-digit resolution. The number of typed donors differed by locus: roughly 629-640 for A, B, C, DRB1 and DQB1; some 500 for DQA1; approximately 600 for DPA1; and roughly 490 for DPB1. Roughly 5 DR-DQ haplotypes were handled as single units for association and clustering, since linkage in the cohort was strong. Among almost 400 genotyped donors of the cohort, an average of approximately 250,000 unique TCR beta nucleotide sequences were sequenced per donor, about a sixth of them non-productive.

The cohort was made up of under 800 healthy bone marrow donors. Cohort members were all nominally healthy when sampled, although unrecorded immune exposures were likely present. The donor was CMV seronegative and belonged to the group of 350 to 400 seronegative cohort members. Every donor gave a peripheral blood sample, and the peripheral blood mononuclear cells from that sample were used for TCR beta sequencing. The Qiagen DNeasy Blood Extraction Kit was used to extract genomic DNA from the blood cell samples. For this clone: This clone's antigen is unknown. No base-level quality is on record; no much larger clone is a single base apart.

Preparation of the library involved the immunoSEQ multiplex PCR assay. For the multiplex PCR, a mixture combining 60 forward primers for TCR Vbeta segments and 13 reverse primers for TCR Jbeta segments was used. The CDR3 region of rearranged TCR beta genes was amplified from genomic DNA by a multiplex PCR assay. The amplified TCR beta libraries were sequenced on the Illumina HiSeq System as 87-base-pair reads. Turning to the authors' computational methods: Across the 600 to 700 repertoires, a later analysis counted roughly 84 million unique TCR beta chains, roughly 11 million of which were shared by at least two donors. To remove PCR and sequencing errors, raw reads were error-corrected and collapsed into unique sequences using a nearest-neighbor algorithm that merged closely related sequences. CDR3 sequences were aligned to IMGT reference sequences to assign V, D and J gene segments. For a sequence to be retained, a match of at least six nucleotides was required to both a V gene segment and a J gene segment. Rearrangements were called productive when the CDR3 lacked stop codons and stayed in frame with V and J; all others were non-productive. CDR3 was defined by IMGT convention, running from the second conserved V-encoded cysteine to the conserved J-encoded phenylalanine. In an earlier analysis of approximately 500 of the donors, sequences lacking an unambiguous match to a single V gene segment were excluded. An earlier analysis of several hundred of the donors classified V segments as functional when productive rearrangements were above 56.7% and as segregating when the standard deviation between donors was above 5%. To diagnose cytomegalovirus status from the catalog of TCR beta chain sequences, a statistical classification framework was built. In a later analysis, TCR nucleotide sequences were compared against IMGT/GENE-DB human TR gene sequences so that V and J genes could be assigned. A later analysis assigned CDR3 sequences and most-parsimonious VDJ recombination scenarios with the TCRdist pipeline. A later analysis defined each TCR beta chain by its CDR3 amino acid sequence plus V-gene family, and excluded reads lacking a unique V-gene family. A later analysis removed over 500 highly shared, low-generation-probability nucleotide sequences to deal with suspected cross-contamination and a sequencing artifact. For each public chain, a later analysis derived a clonal expansion index from normalized ranks of inferred template counts within each repertoire. In a later analysis, generation probabilities were computed with a VDJ recombination model fitted to out-of-frame rearrangements, and the resulting probabilities were checked against IGoR. Hypergeometric tests were used in a later analysis to score TCR-TCR, TCR-HLA and TCR-CMV co-occurrence, with a repertoire-size bias correction applied to the TCR pairs. False discovery rates were estimated in a later analysis by permuting HLA or CMV assignments 20 times. In a later analysis, co-occurring TCRs were grouped using DBSCAN, with TCRdist sequence similarity added in when clustering inside HLA-allele-positive subsets. Repertoires with fewer than 30,000 or more than 120,000 public chains were left out of co-occurrence clustering, as were five repertoires with anomalous nucleotide sharing. TCRdb holds this immuneACCESS table with in-frame rearrangements only. Some clones are missing; in checked studies, unresolved V genes explain under half, and the rest has no known cause. V and J calls and clone size follow that table, whereas D and trimming were derived from the DNA. In this sample the table shows 250,000 or so clones, 92% of which occur a single time. The ten largest clones represent 1.7% of the sample.

Overall results and qualifications from the work: Roughly uniform sequencing depth across donors was assumed in presence/absence analyses, although this assumption may not hold. An association between a missense DCLRE1C variant and V-gene and J-gene trimming of TCR beta chains was found in a later genetic analysis and replicated in an independent cohort. A total of roughly 160 TCR beta chains were listed by the study as associated with cytomegalovirus. In a later analysis, some 18,000 TCR beta sequences were associated with specific HLA alleles at a false discovery rate of 0.05. According to the authors, the approach could potentially be generalized to other disease states and immunological phenotypes. In a later analysis, TCR association rates were found to vary across HLA loci, with the most associated TCRs seen for DRB1 alleles and the fewest for HLA-C alleles. Most TCR sequences were seen in very few donors, while some public TCRs were found in many individuals. Cytomegalovirus status was reported to be diagnosed by the classifier with high specificity and sensitivity in both the original and validation cohorts. In vitro tests confirmed that a few of the cytomegalovirus-associated TCR beta chains recognize cytomegalovirus antigens. HLA typing was unavailable for some donors at each locus, so association tests used only the typed subset. Strong co-occurrence of HLA alleles, especially DR and DQ, made assigning TCR associations to individual alleles difficult. The 87-base-pair reads could not distinguish some IMGT-functional V segments, including TRBV6-2 and TRBV6-3, so those segments were excluded. The cohort was sequenced for TCR beta chains only, and without alpha or paired-chain data the features that could be detected were limited. Correlated functional status among segregating V segments might reflect linkage disequilibrium, but an unknown experimental factor could not be ruled out. Because counts were too low, roughly 16 rarely observed V segments, including chromosome 9 orphons, were left out of the earlier analysis of about 620 of the donors. In a later analysis, most CMV-associated TCR beta chains were found to appear HLA-restricted, with HLA associations seemingly driven largely by CMV exposure. In a later genetic analysis, fewer N-insertions in productive TCRs were reported among donors in an Asian-associated ancestry cluster than the approximately 670-donor mean. For the cohort, immune exposure information was limited to CMV serostatus. A further reported finding was that TCR beta sequences accurately predicted the HLA-A and HLA-B alleles for most subjects in the first cohort. The sequencing pipeline was judged likely to have produced a cluster of highly shared sequence variants as a technical artifact. Compared with equally common non-associated chains, HLA-associated TCR beta chains in a later analysis were more clonally expanded and had lower generation probabilities. In an earlier analysis of about 600 of the donors, most TCR beta V segments appeared in productive rearrangements about 87% or about 30% of the time, broadly matching IMGT annotations. A later analysis reported that several top co-occurrence clusters appeared linked to parvovirus B19, influenza, CMV and Epstein-Barr virus.

Looking up the germline V gene yields CDR1 SGDLS and CDR2 YYNGEE. V lost 3 bases and J lost 5 bases; the stretch between them is 15 bases long. CDR3 length: 14 amino acids, cysteine to phenylalanine. The read is trimmed to its CDR3 DNA, 42 bases read in frame from base 1. This TCR came from a girl between 2 and 10 years old in good health and CMV-seronegative. The chain was built from TRBV9 and TRBJ2-7; the D gene is perhaps TRBD1, on 5 matching bases. Sequenced sample: PBMCs. The CDR3 reads as follows: CASSGPKGVDEQYF. The DNA reads TGTGCCAGCAGCGGCCCCAAAGGGGTAGACGAGCAGTACTTC.